This T cell receptor beta chain originates from a study of CD8+ T cells in alopecia areata (dated by TCRdb to the late 2010s). In the study overall: The treated patients took part in an open-label pilot trial in which moderate-to-severe alopecia areata was treated with oral tofacitinib at 5 to 10 mg twice daily. Tofacitinib was given for 6 to 18 months, followed by 6 months of follow-up off drug to assess delayed response and recurrence. In treated patients, disease severity was measured using the SALT score, which gives the percentage of scalp surface area affected. In both human patients and the C3H/HeJ mouse model, the study applied high-throughput TCRbeta sequencing to look at T cell clonal expansion in alopecia areata. Scalp tissue and sorted CD4+ and CD8+ peripheral blood T cells from patchy and totalis/universalis alopecia areata patients and from healthy controls were covered by human TCRbeta sequencing. Biopsies were taken from tofacitinib-treated patients at baseline and again at 4 and 24 weeks into treatment, and several of those patients also had a later scalp biopsy. Scalp clonality was compared across normal scalp (n=4), patchy alopecia areata scalp (n=8), and alopecia totalis/universalis scalp (n=8). The RNA source kit depended on sample type: the PAXgene miRNA kit for fixed scalp, the miRNeasy kit for PBMCs, and the RNeasy kit for mouse skin. Amplification of TCRbeta CDR3 regions was done by immunoSEQ multiplex PCR using 35 Vbeta forward primers and 13 Jbeta reverse primers.

The method behind the library was the immunoSEQ multiplex PCR assay. To provide template for TCR sequencing, every sample had RNA extracted and reverse transcribed into cDNA. First-strand cDNA was synthesized with SuperScript III using a 2:1 mix of oligo-dT and random hexamers. Amplification bias was assessed with a synthetic immune receptor repertoire, and residual bias was removed computationally. The original pipeline was this. After raw reads were preprocessed to remove errors, the CDR3 was defined following IMGT conventions as running from the conserved cysteine to phenylalanine. Clonality was computed as 1 minus the Shannon entropy, with the entropy normalized by log2 of the number of productive unique TCRs. Whether scalp clones were CD4 or CD8 was inferred by matching scalp TCRbeta sequences against CD4 and CD8 repertoires sorted from blood. The table was pulled from immuneACCESS by TCRdb, which kept in-frame rearrangements only. Such tables lose some clones; where checked, under half of the loss comes from unresolved V genes, and the rest has no known cause. That table supplies the V and J calls and clone size; D and trimming were determined from the DNA. The sample profile shows about 200,000 clones; under 80% of them were found once. Together, the top ten hold about 1.3% of the sample.

Sample treatment or condition, as interpreted from the label and publication: oral pan-JAK inhibitor, 5-10 mg twice daily. Peripheral blood and lesional scalp punch biopsies were obtained from patients with alopecia areata. PBMCs were isolated by density centrifugation and stained for CD3, CD4 and CD8, after which CD4+ and CD8+ T cells were sorted on a FACSAria. The CDR3, from cysteine to phenylalanine, totals 10 residues. Just CDR3 DNA is preserved here, 30 bases in frame from base 1. On this clone: Its antigen is still unknown. The germline gene is not matched at one end of the junction; a read error may be the cause.

Overall study results and their limits: Unlike mouse skin, where gammadelta T cells dominate, normal human skin contains resident alphabeta T cells that get sequenced too, which complicates analysis of the scalp TCR repertoire. Many expanded lesional clones were found to persist in scalp and blood during tofacitinib treatment, and relapse after treatment cessation may be partly explained by this persistence. Tofacitinib significantly decreased scalp clonality and the number of expanded CD8+ clones among the top 100 scalp clones. Lesional scalp, especially in alopecia totalis/universalis, showed higher clonality and more expanded CD8+ clones than normal scalp, suggesting antigenic drive. Compared with mice, TCR sequences shared between patients were less clear, possibly partly because of HLA diversity across the patient population. The treated cohort was small, with a single nonresponder, so links between baseline CD8+ expansion and response need larger studies.

The receptor's source is a human donor with alopecia areata. This specimen was CD4+ T cells sorted from blood, taken between weeks 47 and 50, from a patient treated with tofacitinib. The chain is assembled from TRBV23-1 and TRBJ1-2; 8 bases in between match TRBD1. TRBV23-1 has ORF status, its function being uncertain. The DNA reads as follows: TGCGCCAGCAGGGGGGACAGGCGCCTCTTC. Translated, it gives CASRGDRRLF.